Listed here are 2 T cell receptor beta chains from one sample, sequenced in a study of blood T cell repertoires in COVID-19. Using immunoSEQ multiplex PCR, the repertoire was profiled, and TCRdb retains in-frame clones only, with some absent. The sample shows a few hundred thousand clones, approximately 83% of them seen only once. Sequenced sample: peripheral blood. The receptors come from a person aged 70 to 85 with COVID-19, enrolled during active disease.

The DNA for the CDR3 is TGCGCCAGCAGCTTGGCCGGGCAGAGGGTAGGCCAAGAGACCCAGTACTTC. Translation gives CASSLAGQRVGQETQYF. V gene TRBV5-1 combines with J gene TRBJ2-5; D may be TRBD2 (5 bases). Germline V gene sequence: CDR1 SGHRS, CDR2 YFSETQ. The CDR3 runs 17 residues. The V gene lost 0 bases and the J gene lost 1 base, with 16 bases spanning the gap.

This rearrangement joins TRBV27 to TRBJ2-2, with TRBD2 matching 8 bases. The CDR3 sequence is 16 residues long. Trimming at V came to 8 bases and at J to 1 base, leaving 9 bases not matched to a gene. Germline CDR1 and CDR2: MNHEY and SMNVEV (reference sequence). CDR3 sequence reads: CASRGGGRVNTGELFF. The CDR3 DNA is TGTGCCAGCCGGGGGGGAGGCAGGGTGAACACCGGGGAGCTGTTTTTT.